The 22 T cell receptor beta chains presented below share a single source sample, sequenced in a study of blood T cell repertoires in COVID-19 (dated by TCRdb to the early 2020s). Library generation was performed with the immunoSEQ multiplex PCR assay. TCRdb took over this immuneACCESS table, retaining in-frame rearrangements with V and J assigned. Such tables are incomplete; in checked studies, under half of the missing clones stem from an unresolved V gene, and the remainder is unexplained. For this sample the table gives about 400,000 clones, of which around 92% were detected only once. The ten largest make up 1% to 1.5% of the sample. The sample was peripheral blood. The receptor set was obtained from a man aged 40-49 years with acute or convalescent COVID-19.

The chain is built from TRBV7-9 and TRBJ1-2; tentatively, D is TRBD1 (5 bases). This CDR3 spans 11 amino acids. The V end was cut by 3 bases, the J end by 14 bases, with 13 bases between. Germline CDR1 SEHNR, CDR2 FQNEAQ (reference sequence). CDR3 in DNA: TGTGCCAGCAGCTTCAAGGACACCGTAACCTTC. Translated: CASSFKDTVTF.

This chain links TRBV11-3 with TRBJ1-4, with TRBD1 matching 8 bases. CDR1 is SGHNT, CDR2 YENEEA, per germline. This CDR3 comprises 16 residues. With 5 bases clipped from V and 10 bases from J, the junction kept 15 bases outside the gene matches. CDR3 protein: CASSPVPGQAEGKLFF. CDR3 sequence (DNA): TGTGCCAGCAGCCCCGTCCCGGGACAGGCGGAGGGAAAACTGTTTTTT.

This chain uses TRBV6-2 or TRBV6-3 with TRBJ2-1; D may be TRBD1 (6 bases). Germline V gene lookup returns CDR1 MNHEY and CDR2 SVGEGT. This CDR3 has 17 residues. V was pared by 3 bases and J by 0 bases, with 15 bases between. The CDR3 protein is CASSYFEDRSSYNEQFF. As DNA, the CDR3 is TGTGCCAGCAGTTATTTCGAGGACAGAAGCTCCTACAATGAGCAGTTCTTC.

The chain couples TRBV5-4 to TRBJ2-1; no clear D gene. Germline-derived CDR1 and CDR2 are SGHNT and YYREEE (reference sequence). Trimming pared 4 bases from V and 7 bases from J, leaving 9 bases between. This CDR3 is 12 amino acids long. The DNA of the CDR3 is TGTGCCAGCAGCCGCCTATCTAATGAGCAGTTCTTC. This gives the protein CASSRLSNEQFF.

The V and J genes are TRBV24-1 and TRBJ2-7; perhaps TRBD2 as D (6 bases). The germline CDR1 and CDR2 sequences are KGHDR and SFDVKD. With 4 bases removed from V and 12 bases from J, the gap between germline ends came to 15 bases. CDR3 length: 12 amino acids. The CDR3 nucleotides are TGTGCCACCAGTGACTCATTGGGACTCCCGTACTTC. Translating it yields CATSDSLGLPYF.

The chain recombines TRBV5-4 with TRBJ2-1; no clear D. The germline gives CDR1 SGHNT, CDR2 YYREEE (reference sequence). The CDR3 runs to 15 residues. Trimming pared 0 bases from V and 0 bases from J, leaving 7 bases between. In DNA form, the CDR3 reads TGTGCCAGCAGCTTGGACAGTAGCTCCTACAATGAGCAGTTCTTC. It translates to CASSLDSSSYNEQFF.

The chain uses TRBV10-3 and TRBJ2-3; D might be TRBD2 (5 bases). Germline-derived CDR1 and CDR2 are ENHRY and SYGVKD. Trimming stripped 0 bases from V and 6 bases from J, with 7 bases between. CDR3 length: 13 amino acids. The CDR3 DNA follows: TGTGCCATCAGTGAGTCGCTAGCCGATACGCAGTATTTT. This codes for CAISESLADTQYF.

As DNA, the CDR3 is TGTGCCAGCAGTTTAATAGGGACTAGCGGACAAGAGACCCAGTACTTC. Translation: CASSLIGTSGQETQYF. V is TRBV28 and J is TRBJ2-5, with 11 bases that match TRBD2. The CDR3 has 16 amino acids. Trimming at V came to 2 bases and at J to 2 bases, leaving 4 bases not matched to a gene. Germline-derived CDR1 and CDR2 are MDHEN and SYDVKM.

The chain carries TRBV5-1 and TRBJ1-2; D is perhaps TRBD1 (5 bases). The V and J ends lost 5 bases and 5 bases respectively, with 13 bases between them. This CDR3 is 13 amino acids long. The germline V gene has CDR1 SGHRS and CDR2 YFSETQ. The CDR3 spells CASRDGTDYGYTF. CDR3 nucleotides: TGCGCCAGCAGGGACGGGACTGATTATGGCTACACCTTC.

The rearrangement joins TRBV21-1 to TRBJ1-1; the table names TRBD1, a call not compared with the DNA. TRBV21-1 is recorded as a pseudogene. CDR3 length equals 14 residues. CDR3 nucleotides: TGTGCCAGCAGCGAACAGGGGACGGTCACTGAAGCTTTCTTT. It translates to CASSEQGTVTEAFF.

Comments on this clone: The same CDR3 arises from other DNA sequences in this sample as well. The chain links TRBV9 to TRBJ2-1; perhaps TRBD2 as D (5 bases). Deletions cut 0 bases from V and 7 bases from J, with 8 bases between. From germline, CDR1 is SGDLS and CDR2 YYNGEE. The CDR3 covers 13 residues. The chain's CDR3 is CASSVARGNEQFF. CDR3 in DNA: TGTGCCAGCAGCGTAGCTAGAGGGAATGAGCAGTTCTTC.

The CDR3 coding sequence is TGTGCCAGCAGTCCTCTCCCGAAACTCCATTACGAGCAGTACTTC. Translation: CASSPLPKLHYEQYF. V usage is TRBV27 and J usage is TRBJ2-7, with D hard to call. Trimming removed 5 bases at V and 4 bases at J, with 18 bases between. Germline CDR1 is MNHEY and CDR2 is SMNVEV (reference sequence). The CDR3 extends over 15 amino acids.

The J gene is TRBJ1-5, the V gene TRBV28; D possibly corresponds to TRBD1 (6 bases). Germline CDR1 and CDR2: MDHEN and SYDVKM. The CDR3 runs to 14 residues. The ends were cut back, 6 bases at V and 5 bases at J, with 14 bases in the middle. This chain's CDR3 is CASRPLDRDQPQHF. The CDR3 DNA follows: TGTGCCAGCAGGCCCCTGGACAGAGATCAGCCCCAGCATTTT.

The chain joins TRBV6-6 to TRBJ2-7; 9 nucleotides agree with TRBD2. Germline CDR1 reads MNHNY; CDR2 reads SVGAGI (reference sequence). The CDR3 totals 19 residues. With V trimmed by 5 bases and J by 3 bases, 20 bases remained unmatched. CDR3 amino acids: CASSPHSGRTGFGYYEQYF. Here the CDR3 DNA reads TGTGCCAGCAGTCCCCATAGCGGGAGAACGGGTTTCGGCTACTACGAGCAGTACTTC.

Here the CDR3 DNA reads TGTGCCAGTAGTATGGGACAGGGTCCCTACGAGCAGTACTTC. Translating gives CASSMGQGPYEQYF. This chain joins TRBV19 and TRBJ2-7, with 9 bases that match TRBD1. Germline lookup yields CDR1 LNHDA and CDR2 SQIVND (reference sequence). Trimming cost V 3 bases and J 2 bases; bases outside gene matches: 2. The CDR3 sequence is 14 residues long.

The chain combines TRBV27 with TRBJ1-1, with a weak D call TRBD1 (5 bases). Germline CDR1 reads MNHEY; CDR2 reads SMNVEV (reference sequence). This CDR3 is 13 amino acids long. V was cut by 4 bases and J by 4 bases, with 10 bases left in between. The CDR3 here is CASSWGVSTEAFF. For the CDR3, the DNA is TGTGCCAGCAGTTGGGGGGTTAGCACTGAAGCTTTCTTT.

The chain has TRBV4-2 and TRBJ2-1; 9 bases are shared with TRBD2. Germline lookup yields CDR1 LGHNA and CDR2 YNFKEQ. V trimming: 4 bases; J trimming: 2 bases; junction bases outside the gene matches: 3. The length of the CDR3 is 15 residues. Here the CDR3 DNA reads TGTGCCAGCAGCCGGGCGGGGGGGCCCTACAATGAGCAGTTCTTC. Translated: CASSRAGGPYNEQFF.

The chain carries TRBV2 and TRBJ2-1; tentatively, D is TRBD2 (6 bases). The CDR3 totals 13 residues. Germline V lookup: CDR1 SNHLY, CDR2 FYNNEI. The germline V and J ends were trimmed by 3 bases and 6 bases, with 9 bases remaining between them. Here the CDR3 reads CASSEAGFNEQFF. The CDR3 DNA reads as TGTGCCAGCAGTGAGGCGGGATTCAATGAGCAGTTCTTC.

The chain links TRBV19 to TRBJ2-7; D remains unclear. CDR1 and CDR2 (germline): LNHDA, SQIVND (reference sequence). This CDR3 has 15 amino acids. V was cut by 5 bases and J by 5 bases, with 19 bases left in between. The CDR3 DNA reads as TGTGCCAGTAGTCCCAATTCGGGTGGCCTCAACGAGCAGTACTTC. It translates to CASSPNSGGLNEQYF.

V is TRBV11-3 and J is TRBJ2-2; 8 nucleotides agree with TRBD1. The CDR3 consists of 15 residues. CDR1 and CDR2 from the germline V gene are SGHNT and YENEEA. Germline trimming cut 4 bases from V and 5 bases from J; bases unmatched to any gene: 6. The CDR3 reads CASSSGQGSTGELFF. The CDR3 DNA is TGTGCCAGCAGCTCCGGACAGGGATCGACCGGGGAGCTGTTTTTT.

The rearrangement uses TRBV28 and TRBJ2-7; 9 bases match TRBD1. The V and J ends lost 6 bases and 6 bases, in that order; junction bases with no gene match: 9. The CDR3 consists of 14 residues. Germline-derived CDR1 and CDR2 are MDHEN and SYDVKM. The CDR3 sequence is CASSPWTGAVEQYF. The CDR3 DNA reads as TGTGCCAGCAGCCCCTGGACAGGGGCGGTCGAGCAGTACTTC.

V and J are TRBV3-1 (or the pseudogene TRBV3-2) and TRBJ2-5; 10 nucleotides match TRBD2. The CDR3 is 15 residues long. Germline V gene sequence: CDR1 LGHDT, CDR2 YNNKEL (reference sequence). V dropped 0 bases and J dropped 7; count of bases not matched to a gene: 5. The CDR3 DNA reads TGTGCCAGCAGCCAAGACTCTAGCGGGAGTAGGACCCAGTACTTC. It codes for CASSQDSSGSRTQYF.